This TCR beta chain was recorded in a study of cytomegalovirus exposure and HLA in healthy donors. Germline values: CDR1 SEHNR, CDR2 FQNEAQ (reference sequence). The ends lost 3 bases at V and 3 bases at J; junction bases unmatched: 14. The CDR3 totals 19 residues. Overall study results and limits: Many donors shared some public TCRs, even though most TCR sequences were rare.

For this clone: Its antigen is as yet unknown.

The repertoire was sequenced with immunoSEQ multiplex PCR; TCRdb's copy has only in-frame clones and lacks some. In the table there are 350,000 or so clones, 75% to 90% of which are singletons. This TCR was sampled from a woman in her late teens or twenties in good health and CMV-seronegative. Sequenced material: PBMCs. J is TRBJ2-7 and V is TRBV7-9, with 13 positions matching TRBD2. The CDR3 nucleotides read TGTGCCAGCAGCTTCGCCTCACTAGCGGGAGGGCCGTCGGACTACGAGCAGTACTTC. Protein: CASSFASLAGGPSDYEQYF.